This T cell receptor beta chain originates from a study of response to subunit inactivated influenza vaccine. CDR3 size: 13 residues. Germline V lookup: CDR1 DFQATT, CDR2 SNEGSKA (reference sequence). V was pared by 5 bases and J by 9 bases, with 10 bases of the junction left unmatched. General observations from the study: Each seasonal influenza vaccination, the authors suggested, recruits few new T cells.

TCRdb analysed the RT-PCR reads with MiXCR anew, one entry per CDR3 protein. The table lists about 500,000 distinct CDR3 sequences, approximately 15% of them singletons, with less than 4% in the top ten. This clonotype turned up a few times. Its antigen is still unknown. The rearrangement joins TRBV20-1 to TRBJ2-1; TRBD2 matches 7 bases. Sequences were derived from CD4+ T cells sorted from PBMCs, sampled about 23 months after vaccination. The TCR sequence derives from a man between 50 and 75 years old who received an inactivated influenza vaccine. The CDR3 reads CSARRESFGEQFF. For the CDR3, the DNA is TGCAGTGCTCGGCGGGAGAGTTTTGGTGAGCAGTTCTTC.